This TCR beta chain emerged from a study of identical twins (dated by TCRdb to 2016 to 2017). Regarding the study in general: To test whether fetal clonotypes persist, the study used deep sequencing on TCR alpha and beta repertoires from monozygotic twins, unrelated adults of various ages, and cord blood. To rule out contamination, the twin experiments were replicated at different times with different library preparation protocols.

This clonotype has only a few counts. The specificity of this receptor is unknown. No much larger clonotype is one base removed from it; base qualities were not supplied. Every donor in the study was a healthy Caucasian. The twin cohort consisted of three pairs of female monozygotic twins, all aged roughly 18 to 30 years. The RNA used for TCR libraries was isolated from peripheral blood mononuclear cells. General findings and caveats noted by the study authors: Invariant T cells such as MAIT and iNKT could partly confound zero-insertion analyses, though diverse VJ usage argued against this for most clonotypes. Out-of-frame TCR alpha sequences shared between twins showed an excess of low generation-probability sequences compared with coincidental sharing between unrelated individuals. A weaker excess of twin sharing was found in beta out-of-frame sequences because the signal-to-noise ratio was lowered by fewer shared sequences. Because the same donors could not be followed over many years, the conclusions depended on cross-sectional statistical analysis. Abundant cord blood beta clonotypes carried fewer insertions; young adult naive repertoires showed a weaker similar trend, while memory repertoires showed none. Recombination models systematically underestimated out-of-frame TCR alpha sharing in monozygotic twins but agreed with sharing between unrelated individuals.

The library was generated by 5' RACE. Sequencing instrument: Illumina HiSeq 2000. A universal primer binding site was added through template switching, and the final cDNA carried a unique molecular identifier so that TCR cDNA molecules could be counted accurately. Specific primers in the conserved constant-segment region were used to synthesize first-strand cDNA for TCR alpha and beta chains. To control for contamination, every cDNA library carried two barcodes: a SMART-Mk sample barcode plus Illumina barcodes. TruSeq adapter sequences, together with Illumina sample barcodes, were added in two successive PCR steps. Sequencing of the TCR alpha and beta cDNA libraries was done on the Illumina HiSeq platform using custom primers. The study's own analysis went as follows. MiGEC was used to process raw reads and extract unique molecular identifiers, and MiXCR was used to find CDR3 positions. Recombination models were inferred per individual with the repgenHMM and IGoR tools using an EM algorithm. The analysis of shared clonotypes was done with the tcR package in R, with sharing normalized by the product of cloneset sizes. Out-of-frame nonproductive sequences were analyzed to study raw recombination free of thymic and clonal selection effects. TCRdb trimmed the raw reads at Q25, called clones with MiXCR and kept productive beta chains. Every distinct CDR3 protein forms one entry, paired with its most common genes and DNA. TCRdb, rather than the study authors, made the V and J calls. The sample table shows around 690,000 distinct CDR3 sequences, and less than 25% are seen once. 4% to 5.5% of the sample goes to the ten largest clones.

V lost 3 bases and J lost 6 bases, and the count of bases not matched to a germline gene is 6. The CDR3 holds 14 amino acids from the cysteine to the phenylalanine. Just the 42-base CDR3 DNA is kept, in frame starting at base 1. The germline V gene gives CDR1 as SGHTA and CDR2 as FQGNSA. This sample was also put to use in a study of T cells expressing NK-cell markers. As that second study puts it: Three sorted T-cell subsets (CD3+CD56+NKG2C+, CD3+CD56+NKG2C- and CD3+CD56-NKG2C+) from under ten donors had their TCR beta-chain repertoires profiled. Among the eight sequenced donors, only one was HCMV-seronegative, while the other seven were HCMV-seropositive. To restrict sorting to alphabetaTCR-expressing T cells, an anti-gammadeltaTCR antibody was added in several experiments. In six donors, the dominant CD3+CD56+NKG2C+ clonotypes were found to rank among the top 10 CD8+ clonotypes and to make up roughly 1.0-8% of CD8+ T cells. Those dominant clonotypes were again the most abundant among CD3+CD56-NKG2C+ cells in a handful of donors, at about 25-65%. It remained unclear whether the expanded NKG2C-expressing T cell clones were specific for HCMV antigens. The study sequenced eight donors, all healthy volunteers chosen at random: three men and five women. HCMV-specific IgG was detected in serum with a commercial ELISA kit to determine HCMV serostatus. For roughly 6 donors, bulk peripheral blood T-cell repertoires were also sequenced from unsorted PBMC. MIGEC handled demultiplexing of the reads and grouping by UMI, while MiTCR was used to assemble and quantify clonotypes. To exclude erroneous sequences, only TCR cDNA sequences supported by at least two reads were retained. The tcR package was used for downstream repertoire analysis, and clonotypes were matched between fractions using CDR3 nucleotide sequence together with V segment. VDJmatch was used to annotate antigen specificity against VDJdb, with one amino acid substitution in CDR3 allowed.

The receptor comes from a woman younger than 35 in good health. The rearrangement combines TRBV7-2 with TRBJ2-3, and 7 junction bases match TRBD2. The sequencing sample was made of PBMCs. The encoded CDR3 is CASSFKQTSDTQYF. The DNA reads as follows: TGTGCCAGCAGCTTCAAACAGACTAGCGATACGCAGTATTTT.